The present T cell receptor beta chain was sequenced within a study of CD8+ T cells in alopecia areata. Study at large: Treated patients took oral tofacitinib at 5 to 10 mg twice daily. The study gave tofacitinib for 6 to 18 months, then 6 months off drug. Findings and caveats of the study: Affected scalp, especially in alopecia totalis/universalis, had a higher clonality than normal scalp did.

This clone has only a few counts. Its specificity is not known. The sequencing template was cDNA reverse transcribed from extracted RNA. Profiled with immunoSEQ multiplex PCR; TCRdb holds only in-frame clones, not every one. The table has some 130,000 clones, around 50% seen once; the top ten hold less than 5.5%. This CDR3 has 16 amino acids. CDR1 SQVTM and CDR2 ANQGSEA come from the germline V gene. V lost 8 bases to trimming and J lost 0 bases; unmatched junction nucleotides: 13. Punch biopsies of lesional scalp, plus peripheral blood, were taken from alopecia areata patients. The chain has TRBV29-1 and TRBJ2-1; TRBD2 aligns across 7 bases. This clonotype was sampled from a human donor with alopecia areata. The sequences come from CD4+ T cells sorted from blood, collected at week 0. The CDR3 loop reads CSSTPPGGSSYNEQFF. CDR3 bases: TGCAGCTCCACCCCCCCCGGCGGGAGCTCCTACAATGAGCAGTTCTTC.